The 27 T cell receptor beta chains below come from one sample, sequenced in a study of neurological immune-mediated disorders. The time point: technical triplicate 3. One entry per CDR3 protein, called by TCRdb with MiXCR from the 5' RACE reads. The table has tens of thousands of distinct CDR3 sequences, 20% to 25% seen once; the top ten hold about 4.5%. Specimen: PBMCs. These receptor sequences come from a man aged 60 to 69 with HTLV-1-associated myelopathy (HAM/TSP).

This clonotype was counted at least ten times. V is TRBV2 and J is TRBJ1-1, with a weak D call TRBD1 (6 bases). This CDR3 contains 13 residues. From germline, CDR1 is SNHLY and CDR2 FYNNEI. With 1 base removed from V and 7 bases from J, the gap between germline ends came to 10 bases. Written as DNA, the CDR3 is TGTGCCAGCAGTGAAGTGGGGGGCGGTGAAGCTTTCTTT. Protein sequence: CASSEVGGGEAFF.

This clonotype appeared many times. The rearrangement links TRBV20-1 to TRBJ2-3; D remains unclear. With 0 bases removed from V and 2 bases from J, the gap between germline ends came to 12 bases. Germline loops: CDR1 DFQATT, CDR2 SNEGSKA (reference sequence). CDR3 length: 15 residues. In nucleotides, the CDR3 is TGCAGTGCTAGAGATTTGGCCGGCACCACAGATACGCAGTATTTT. This codes for CSARDLAGTTDTQYF.

In this sample, this clonotype turned up many times. The genes are TRBV7-9 and TRBJ1-5; 7 bases line up with TRBD1. The CDR3 length is 17 residues. Germline V lookup: CDR1 SEHNR, CDR2 FQNEAQ (reference sequence). The ends lost 1 base at V and 5 bases at J; junction bases unmatched: 11. The CDR3 loop reads CASSLDNYRGRDQPQHF. DNA of the CDR3: TGTGCCAGCAGCTTAGATAACTACAGGGGAAGGGATCAGCCCCAGCATTTT. Supplemented by reference TRBV7-9 and TRBJ1-5, the full variable domain reads DTGVSQNPRHKITKRGQNVTFRCDPISEHNRLYWYRQTLGQGPEFLTYFQNEAQLEKSRLLSDRFSAERPKGSFSTLEIQRTEQGDSAMYLCASSLDNYRGRDQPQHFGDGTRLSIL.

Many counts were recorded for this clonotype. The J gene is TRBJ2-1, the V gene TRBV7-2; TRBD1 is a possible D gene (6 bases). The CDR3 spans 12 residues. The germline gives CDR1 SGHTA, CDR2 FQGNSA. The V gene lost 10 bases and the J gene lost 2 bases, with 9 bases spanning the gap. The CDR3 here is CATYRAYNEQFF. DNA of the CDR3: TGTGCCACCTACAGGGCCTACAATGAGCAGTTCTTC.

This clonotype has at least ten counts. The V and J genes are TRBV29-1 and TRBJ1-1; D may be TRBD1 (5 bases). Germline V lookup: CDR1 SQVTM, CDR2 ANQGSEA. The CDR3 runs 14 residues. V lost 6 bases to trimming and J lost 6 bases, with 20 bases between them. CDR3 protein: CSVGKVGGGAEAFF. The DNA for the CDR3 is TGCAGCGTGGGGAAGGTGGGGGGAGGGGCTGAAGCTTTCTTT.

The chain links TRBV5-8 to TRBJ2-1, with 7 positions matching TRBD1. Germline V gene sequence: CDR1 SGHTS, CDR2 YDEGEE. The J segment lost 4 bases and the V segment lost 4 bases, leaving 20 bases of the junction unmatched. The CDR3 extends over 19 amino acids. In DNA, the CDR3 is TGTGCCAGCAGCCCGCATTACACGGCCGGGACAGATAAATACAATGAGCAGTTCTTC. Amino acid sequence: CASSPHYTAGTDKYNEQFF.

This rearrangement joins TRBV27 to TRBJ2-5; TRBD2 matches 8 bases. J was trimmed by 3 bases and V by 2 bases; bases with no gene match: 2. The length of the CDR3 is 14 residues. Germline V gene data show CDR1 as MNHEY and CDR2 as SMNVEV (reference sequence). The CDR3 loop is CASSLRGGKETQYF. CDR3 in DNA: TGTGCCAGCAGTTTACGGGGGGGGAAAGAGACCCAGTACTTC.

V usage is TRBV5-1 and J usage is TRBJ2-1; tentatively, D is TRBD1 (7 bases). CDR3 length: 18 residues. Trimming left V 5 bases short and J 6 bases short, with 27 bases between. Per germline, CDR1 SGHRS and CDR2 YFSETQ. The CDR3 spells CASRHLPRQGRETNEQFF. The CDR3 nucleotides read TGCGCCAGCAGACATCTGCCCCGACAGGGTCGGGAGACCAATGAGCAGTTCTTC.

This clonotype was counted many times. V is TRBV9 and J is TRBJ2-2, with a tentative D call TRBD2 (6 bases). Looked up from germline, CDR1 is SGDLS and CDR2 is YYNGEE. V was cut by 0 bases and J by 5 bases, with 8 bases left in between. The CDR3 has 14 amino acids. DNA of the CDR3: TGTGCCAGCAGCGTAGATGGGGGGACCGGGGAGCTGTTTTTT. Its protein is CASSVDGGTGELFF. The full variable domain, rest sourced from reference TRBV9 and TRBJ2-2, is DSGVTQTPKHLITATGQRVTLRCSPRSGDLSVYWYQQSLDQGLQFLIQYYNGEERAKGNILERFSAQQFPDLHSELNLSSLELGDSALYFCASSVDGGTGELFFGEGSRLTVL.

This clonotype was recorded at least ten times. The chain couples TRBV5-1 to TRBJ2-1, with TRBD1 matching 8 bases. Trimming removed 2 bases from V and 6 bases from J; junction bases left unmatched: 7. The CDR3 consists of 15 residues. Germline lookup yields CDR1 SGHRS and CDR2 YFSETQ. Written as DNA, the CDR3 is TGCGCCAGCAGCTTCGGACAGGGCAGGGGCAATGAGCAGTTCTTC. Amino acid sequence: CASSFGQGRGNEQFF.

This clonotype was seen at least ten times. The chain recombines TRBV5-8 with TRBJ2-5; maybe TRBD2 (6 bases). Trimming cost V 0 bases and J 5 bases, with 11 bases left between them. Germline-derived CDR1 and CDR2 are SGHTS and YDEGEE. The CDR3 runs to 14 residues. CDR3 bases: TGTGCCAGCAGCTTGGGCGGGATAGGGGAGACCCAGTACTTC. Encoded protein: CASSLGGIGETQYF.

Ten or more counts support this clonotype. This chain connects TRBV27 to TRBJ1-1, with D perhaps matching TRBD1 (5 bases). Germline V lookup: CDR1 MNHEY, CDR2 SMNVEV (reference sequence). With 8 bases removed from V and 1 base from J, the gap between germline ends came to 17 bases. This CDR3 is built from 15 residues. CDR3 DNA sequence: TGTGCCAGCGGGGGTCTCGGCCGGCGGAACACTGAAGCTTTCTTT. Its translation is CASGGLGRRNTEAFF.

This clonotype was picked up many times. This rearrangement joins TRBV10-3 to TRBJ1-1; D gene unclear. V lost 0 bases and J lost 0, with 8 bases in between. This CDR3 spans 15 amino acids. CDR1 ENHRY and CDR2 SYGVKD come from the germline V gene. CDR3 in DNA: TGTGCCATCAGTGAGTCACAGAGAATGAACACTGAAGCTTTCTTT. It is translated as CAISESQRMNTEAFF.

This clonotype was observed at least ten times. CDR3 in amino acids: CASRRPGQGFNEQFF. In DNA form, the CDR3 reads TGTGCCAGCAGAAGACCGGGACAGGGGTTCAATGAGCAGTTCTTC. V is TRBV12-3 or TRBV12-4 and J is TRBJ2-1; TRBD1 matches 10 bases. Losses at the gene ends were 6 bases for V and 6 bases for J; bases not matched to a gene: 8. The CDR3 consists of 15 residues.

This clonotype was observed many times. The J gene is TRBJ2-3, the V gene TRBV27; 7 bases are a match to TRBD1. This CDR3 comprises 15 residues. With V trimmed by 4 bases and J by 0 bases, 4 bases remained unmatched. Germline assignment: CDR1 MNHEY and CDR2 SMNVEV (reference sequence). CDR3 DNA: TGTGCCAGCAGTTCGGGACAGACTAGCACAGATACGCAGTATTTT. Its translation: CASSSGQTSTDTQYF.

This clonotype occurred many times. The chain couples TRBV6-1 to TRBJ2-1; D might be TRBD2 (5 bases). The CDR3 totals 13 residues. Trimming took 7 bases from V and 9 from J, leaving 16 bases between them. Germline CDR1 reads MNHNS; CDR2 reads SASEGT. CDR3 nucleotides: TGTGCCAGCATTCCAGCGGCTCCAAGTGAGCAGTTCTTC. The encoded protein is CASIPAAPSEQFF.

This clonotype came up once. The rearrangement joins TRBV6-5 to TRBJ2-7; tentatively, D is TRBD2 (7 bases). The germline V gene has CDR1 MNHEY and CDR2 SVGAGI. The CDR3 contains 16 residues. V was shortened by 0 bases and J by 3 bases, with 15 bases between the two germline ends. This CDR3 is CASSYSDRGGGYEQYF. The CDR3 DNA follows: TGTGCCAGCAGTTACTCCGATAGGGGGGGAGGCTACGAGCAGTACTTC.

CDR3 in amino acids: CASSLRTGGYEQFF. DNA of the CDR3: TGCGCCAGCAGCTTAAGGACAGGGGGCTATGAGCAGTTCTTC. This chain connects TRBV5-1 to TRBJ2-1; 11 bases are shared with TRBD1. Germline CDR1 reads SGHRS; CDR2 reads YFSETQ. The CDR3 has 14 residues. Trimming cost V 2 bases and J 8 bases; bases outside gene matches: 3.

At least ten counts were recorded for this clonotype. The rearrangement uses TRBV29-1 and TRBJ1-1; 8 nucleotides match TRBD1. Germline CDR1 and CDR2: SQVTM and ANQGSEA. The J segment lost 3 bases and the V segment lost 6 bases, leaving 9 bases of the junction unmatched. This CDR3 spans 14 amino acids. CDR3 sequence (DNA): TGCAGCGTCGCGCCCAGGGACAGGTACACTGAAGCTTTCTTT. This translates into CSVAPRDRYTEAFF.

The V gene is TRBV19, the J gene TRBJ2-3; D call uncertain. V lost 6 bases to trimming and J lost 0 bases, with 13 bases between them. The CDR3 consists of 15 residues. The germline CDR1 and CDR2 sequences are LNHDA and SQIVND (reference sequence). CDR3 region: CASRARGDSTDTQYF. CDR3 nucleotides: TGTGCCAGTAGGGCTCGTGGGGATAGCACAGATACGCAGTATTTT.

This clonotype appeared many times. The chain has TRBV5-1 and TRBJ2-2; 8 bases line up with TRBD1. Germline CDR1 is SGHRS and CDR2 is YFSETQ. V dropped 4 bases and J dropped 5; count of bases not matched to a gene: 1. This CDR3 spans 13 amino acids. Here the CDR3 reads CASSRTGTGELFF. DNA of the CDR3: TGCGCCAGCAGCAGGACAGGGACCGGGGAGCTGTTTTTT.

This clonotype was counted ten times or more. V and J are TRBV7-2 and TRBJ1-3, with 7 bases lining up with TRBD1. With V trimmed by 5 bases and J by 4 bases, 2 bases remained unmatched. Per germline, CDR1 SGHTA and CDR2 FQGNSA. The CDR3 totals 13 residues. The CDR3: CASSPTGGNTIYF. The CDR3 DNA follows: TGTGCCAGCAGCCCGACAGGGGGAAACACCATATATTTT.

This clonotype appeared many times. The rearrangement joins TRBV20-1 to TRBJ2-7, with a possible D match to TRBD1 (6 bases). The germline V gene encodes CDR1 DFQATT and CDR2 SNEGSKA (reference sequence). This CDR3 has 12 residues. The germline V and J ends were trimmed by 6 bases and 6 bases, with 15 bases remaining between them. The CDR3 loop is CSATRAGAEQYF. The CDR3 nucleotides are TGCAGTGCCACCCGGGCAGGGGCCGAGCAGTACTTC.

This clonotype was counted at least ten times. V usage is TRBV20-1 and J usage is TRBJ2-7, with no clear D. The CDR3 spans 15 residues. The V gene lost 5 bases and the J gene lost 0 bases, with 17 bases spanning the gap. From germline, CDR1 is DFQATT and CDR2 SNEGSKA (reference sequence). Here the CDR3 DNA reads TGCAGTGCTCAAACGTCCGGGCCCTCCTCCTACGAGCAGTACTTC. It encodes CSAQTSGPSSYEQYF.

With respect to this clonotype: A single base separates this from a much larger clone, so it may be a read error. J is TRBJ1-5 and V is TRBV29-1; D unresolved. The germline V and J ends were trimmed by 3 bases and 6 bases, with 3 bases remaining between them. CDR3 length: 10 residues. CDR1 is SQVTM, CDR2 ANQGSEA, per germline. CDR3 DNA: TGCAGCGTTGAGAGTCAGCCCCAGCATTTT. Its translation is CSVESQPQHF.

This clonotype was observed at least ten times. The chain combines TRBV7-8 with TRBJ1-4; D is ambiguous. The CDR3 length is 16 residues. The V end was cut by 5 bases, the J end by 2 bases, with 15 bases between. Germline CDR1 and CDR2: SGHVS and FQNEAQ. The CDR3 DNA is TGTGCCAGCAGCCCCTACTTTGAAGGCACTAATGAAAAACTGTTTTTT. Translated: CASSPYFEGTNEKLFF.

This clonotype was recorded many times. The chain recombines TRBV5-1 with TRBJ2-3; D not resolved. Germline loops: CDR1 SGHRS, CDR2 YFSETQ. V was clipped by 6 bases and J by 6 bases, with 14 bases between them. The CDR3 spans 13 residues. This chain's CDR3 is CASKWPGEDTQYF. The CDR3, as DNA: TGCGCCAGCAAATGGCCGGGCGAGGATACGCAGTATTTT.